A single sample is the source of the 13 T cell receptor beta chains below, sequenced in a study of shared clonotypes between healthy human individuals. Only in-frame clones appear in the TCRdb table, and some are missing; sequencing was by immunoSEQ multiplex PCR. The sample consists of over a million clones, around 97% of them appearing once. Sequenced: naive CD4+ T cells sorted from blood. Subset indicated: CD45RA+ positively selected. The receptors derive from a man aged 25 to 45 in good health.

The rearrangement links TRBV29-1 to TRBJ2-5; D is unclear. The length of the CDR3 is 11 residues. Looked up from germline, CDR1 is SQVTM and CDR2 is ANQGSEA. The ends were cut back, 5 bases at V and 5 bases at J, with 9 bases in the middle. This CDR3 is CSVSYRETQYF. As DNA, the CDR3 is TGCAGCGTTTCTTACCGGGAGACCCAGTACTTC.

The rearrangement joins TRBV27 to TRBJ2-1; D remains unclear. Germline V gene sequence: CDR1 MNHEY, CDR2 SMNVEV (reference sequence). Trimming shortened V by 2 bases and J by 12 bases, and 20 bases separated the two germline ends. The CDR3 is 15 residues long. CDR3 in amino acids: CASSLTRAALRAQFF. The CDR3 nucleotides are TGTGCCAGCAGTTTAACCCGGGCGGCCCTACGGGCGCAGTTCTTC.

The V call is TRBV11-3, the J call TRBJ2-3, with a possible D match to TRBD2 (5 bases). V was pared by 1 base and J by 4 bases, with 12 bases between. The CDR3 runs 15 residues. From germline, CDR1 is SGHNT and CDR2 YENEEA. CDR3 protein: CASSLGVGNADTQYF. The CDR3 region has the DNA TGTGCCAGCAGCTTAGGGGTCGGGAATGCAGATACGCAGTATTTT.

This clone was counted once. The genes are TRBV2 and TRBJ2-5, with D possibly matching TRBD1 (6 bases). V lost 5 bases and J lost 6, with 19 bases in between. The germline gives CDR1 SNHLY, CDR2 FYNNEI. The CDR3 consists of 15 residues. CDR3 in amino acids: CASSKPGHQKQTQYF. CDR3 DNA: TGTGCCAGCAGTAAGCCGGGACACCAAAAACAGACCCAGTACTTC. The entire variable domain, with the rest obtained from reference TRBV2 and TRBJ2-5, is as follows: EPEVTQTPSHQVTQMGQEVILRCVPISNHLYFYWYRQILGQKVEFLVSFYNNEISEKSEIFDDQFSVERPDGSNFTLKIRSTKLEDSAMYFCASSKPGHQKQTQYFGPGTRLLVL.

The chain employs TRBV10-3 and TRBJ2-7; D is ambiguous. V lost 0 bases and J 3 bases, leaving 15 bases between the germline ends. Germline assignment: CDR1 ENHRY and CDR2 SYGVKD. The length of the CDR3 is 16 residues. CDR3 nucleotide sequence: TGTGCCATCAGTGAGTCATCGGCGCCCATACACTACGAGCAGTACTTC. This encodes CAISESSAPIHYEQYF.

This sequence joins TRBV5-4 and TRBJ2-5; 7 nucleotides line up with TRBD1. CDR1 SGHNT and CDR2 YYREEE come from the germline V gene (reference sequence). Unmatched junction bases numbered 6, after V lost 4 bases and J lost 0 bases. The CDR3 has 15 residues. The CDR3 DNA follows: TGTGCCAGCAGCCAAACACAGGGGTACCAAGAGACCCAGTACTTC. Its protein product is CASSQTQGYQETQYF.

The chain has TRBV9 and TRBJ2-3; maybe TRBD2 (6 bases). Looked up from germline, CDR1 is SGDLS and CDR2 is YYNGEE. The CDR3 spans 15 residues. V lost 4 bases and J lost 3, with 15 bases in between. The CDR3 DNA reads TGTGCCAGCAGCCCGACCGGGACTCAGACAGATACGCAGTATTTT. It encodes CASSPTGTQTDTQYF.

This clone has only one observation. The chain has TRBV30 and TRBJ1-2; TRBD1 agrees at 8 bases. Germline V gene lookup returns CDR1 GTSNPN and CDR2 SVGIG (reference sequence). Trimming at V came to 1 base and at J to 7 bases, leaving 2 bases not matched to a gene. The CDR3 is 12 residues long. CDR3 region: CAWSAGGSGYTF. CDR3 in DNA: TGTGCCTGGAGTGCAGGGGGCAGTGGCTACACCTTC.

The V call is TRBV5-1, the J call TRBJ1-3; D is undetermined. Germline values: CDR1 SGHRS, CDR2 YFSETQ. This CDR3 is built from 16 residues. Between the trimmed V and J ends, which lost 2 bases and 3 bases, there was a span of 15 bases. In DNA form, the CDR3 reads TGCGCCAGCAGCTTTACCGGGTCCGCCGGTGGAAACACCATATATTTT. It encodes CASSFTGSAGGNTIYF. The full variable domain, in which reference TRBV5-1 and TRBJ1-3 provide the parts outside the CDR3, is KAGVTQTPRYLIKTRGQQVTLSCSPISGHRSVSWYQQTPGQGLQFLFEYFSETQRNKGNFPGRFSGRQFSNSRSEMNVSTLELGDSALYLCASSFTGSAGGNTIYFGEGSWLTVV.

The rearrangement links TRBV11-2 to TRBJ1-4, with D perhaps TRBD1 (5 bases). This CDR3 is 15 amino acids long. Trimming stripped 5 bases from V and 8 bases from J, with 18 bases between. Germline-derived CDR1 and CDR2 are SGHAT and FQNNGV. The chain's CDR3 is CASSRPGGSGEKLFF. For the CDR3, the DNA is TGTGCCAGCAGCCGCCCTGGGGGGAGTGGGGAAAAACTGTTTTTT.

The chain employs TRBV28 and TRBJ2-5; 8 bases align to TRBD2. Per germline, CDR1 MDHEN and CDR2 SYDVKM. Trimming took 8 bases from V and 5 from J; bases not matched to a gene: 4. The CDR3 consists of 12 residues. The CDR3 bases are TGTGCCAGCGGGGCGGGGGGCGAGACCCAGTACTTC. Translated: CASGAGGETQYF.

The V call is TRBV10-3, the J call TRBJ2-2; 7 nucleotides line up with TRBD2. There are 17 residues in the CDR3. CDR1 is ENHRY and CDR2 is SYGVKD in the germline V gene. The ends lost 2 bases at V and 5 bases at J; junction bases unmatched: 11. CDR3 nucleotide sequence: TGTGCCATCAGTGAGGTCGGGACGGGAGGCTTGACCGGGGAGCTGTTTTTT. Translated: CAISEVGTGGLTGELFF.

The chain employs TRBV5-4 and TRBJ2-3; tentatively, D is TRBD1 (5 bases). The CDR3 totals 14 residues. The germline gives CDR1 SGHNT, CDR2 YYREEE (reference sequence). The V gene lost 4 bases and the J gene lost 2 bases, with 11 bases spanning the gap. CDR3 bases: TGTGCCAGCAGCCGTAAAGGGGCCACAGATACGCAGTATTTT. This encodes CASSRKGATDTQYF.